Each of the 21 T cell receptor beta chains below was sequenced from the same sample in a study of blood T cell repertoires in COVID-19 (dated by TCRdb to about 2020). Library preparation was by the immunoSEQ multiplex PCR assay. TCRdb took over this immuneACCESS table, retaining in-frame rearrangements with V and J assigned. Such tables are incomplete; in checked studies, under half of the missing clones stem from an unresolved V gene, and the remainder is unexplained. The sample includes tens of thousands of clones, with around 90% observed a single time. The top ten hold around 13% of the sample. The sequencing input was peripheral blood. The receptors come from a human donor with active COVID-19. The donor label of this sample is uncertain.

J is TRBJ2-5 and V is TRBV5-1; D is unresolved. V was cut by 0 bases and J by 3 bases, with 6 bases left in between. Looked up from germline, CDR1 is SGHRS and CDR2 is YFSETQ. The CDR3 is 13 residues long. CDR3 nucleotide sequence: TGCGCCAGCAGCTTGGGTACAAAAGAGACCCAGTACTTC. As protein: CASSLGTKETQYF.

CDR3 coding DNA: TGTGCCAGTAGTTCACTCCTAGCGGGAGCTCGGAATGAGCAGTTCTTC. Its translation: CASSSLLAGARNEQFF. The chain has TRBV19 and TRBJ2-1; 10 nucleotides match TRBD2. This CDR3 is 16 amino acids long. The J segment lost 7 bases and the V segment lost 5 bases, leaving 11 bases of the junction unmatched. Germline values: CDR1 LNHDA, CDR2 SQIVND (reference sequence).

CDR3: CASSQGNTEAFF. DNA for the CDR3: TGTGCCAGCAGTCAGGGCAACACTGAAGCTTTCTTT. The V and J genes are TRBV6-2 or TRBV6-3 and TRBJ1-1; D is perhaps TRBD1 (5 bases). Trimming removed 5 bases at V and 2 bases at J, with 6 bases between. The CDR3 sequence is 12 residues long. CDR1 is MNHEY and CDR2 is SVGEGT in the germline V gene.

V gene TRBV29-1 combines with J gene TRBJ2-2; 7 nucleotides align to TRBD1. The CDR3 spans 12 residues. The V gene end was trimmed by 7 bases and the J gene end by 2 bases; junction bases not matched to a gene: 1. Germline V gene sequence: CDR1 SQVTM, CDR2 ANQGSEA. CDR3: CSGDSNTGELFF. For the CDR3, the DNA is TGCAGCGGGGACAGTAACACCGGGGAGCTGTTTTTT.

The V call is TRBV6-5, the J call TRBJ1-2, with 7 bases matching TRBD1. The germline V gene has CDR1 MNHEY and CDR2 SVGAGI. CDR3 size: 15 residues. The V gene end was trimmed by 0 bases and the J gene end by 6 bases; junction bases not matched to a gene: 7. This CDR3 is CASSYSGGGGNGYTF. CDR3 bases: TGTGCCAGCAGTTACTCAGGGGGCGGAGGGAATGGCTACACCTTC.

This chain joins TRBV29-1 and TRBJ2-1, with 15 bases lining up with TRBD2. Germline assignment: CDR1 SQVTM and CDR2 ANQGSEA. The J segment lost 4 bases and the V segment lost 3 bases, leaving 4 bases of the junction unmatched. The CDR3 length is 16 residues. The CDR3 spells CSVDSGTSGGYNEQFF. CDR3 nucleotides: TGCAGCGTTGATAGCGGGACTAGCGGGGGGTACAATGAGCAGTTCTTC.

The J gene is TRBJ1-1, the V gene TRBV28, with TRBD1 identical over 7 bases. J lost 6 bases, V lost 1 base, and 5 bases had no gene match. The CDR3 totals 14 residues. Per the germline V gene, CDR1 is MDHEN and CDR2 is SYDVKM. In DNA, the CDR3 is TGTGCCAGCAGTTTATCCAGGGACAGACCTGAAGCTTTCTTT. This encodes CASSLSRDRPEAFF. Supplemented by reference TRBV28 and TRBJ1-1, the full variable domain reads DVKVTQSSRYLVKRTGEKVFLECVQDMDHENMFWYRQDPGLGLRLIYFSYDVKMKEKGDIPEGYSVSREKKERFSLILESASTNQTSMYLCASSLSRDRPEAFFGQGTRLTVV.

This sequence joins TRBV4-3 and TRBJ2-2; 11 bases agree with TRBD2. This CDR3 region has 18 residues. The V gene end was trimmed by 0 bases and the J gene end by 0 bases; junction bases not matched to a gene: 3. The germline CDR1 and CDR2 sequences are LGHNA and YSLEER. The CDR3: CASSQEASGRSNTGELFF. CDR3 sequence (DNA): TGCGCCAGCAGCCAAGAGGCTAGCGGGAGGTCGAACACCGGGGAGCTGTTTTTT.

The chain uses TRBV7-7 and TRBJ2-1; D not resolved. Between the trimmed V and J ends, which lost 0 bases and 6 bases, there was a span of 12 bases. The CDR3 is 15 amino acids. CDR1 and CDR2 from the germline V gene are SSHAT and FNYEAQ (reference sequence). The CDR3: CASSLAKAARNEQFF. The CDR3 DNA follows: TGTGCCAGCAGCTTAGCTAAGGCGGCGCGCAATGAGCAGTTCTTC. Complete variable domain (other parts from reference TRBV7-7 and TRBJ2-1): GAGVSQSPRYKVTKRGQDVTLRCDPISSHATLYWYQQALGQGPEFLTYFNYEAQPDKSGLPSDRFSAERPEGSISTLTIQRTEQRDSAMYRCASSLAKAARNEQFFGPGTRLTVL.

This clone showed up just once. The V gene is TRBV12-3 or TRBV12-4, the J gene TRBJ2-2; D may be TRBD2 (5 bases). The CDR3 totals 13 residues. V lost 7 bases to trimming and J lost 5 bases, with 11 bases between them. CDR3 coding DNA: TGTGCCAGCACCGCGGGCCGGACCGGGGAGCTGTTTTTT. This translates into CASTAGRTGELFF.

The chain recombines TRBV11-2 with TRBJ1-2; 9 bases are a match to TRBD1. The trim removed 3 bases at V and 4 bases at J, leaving 3 bases unmatched. This CDR3 has 14 residues. The germline CDR1 and CDR2 sequences are SGHAT and FQNNGV. CDR3 in amino acids: CASSLDRGPYGYTF. The DNA of the CDR3 is TGTGCCAGCAGCTTGGACAGGGGCCCCTATGGCTACACCTTC.

The chain carries TRBV10-1 and TRBJ2-7; possible D gene TRBD2, 7 bases. This CDR3 is 15 amino acids long. Germline-derived CDR1 and CDR2 are WNHNN and SYGVQD (reference sequence). V was trimmed by 2 bases and J by 5 bases, leaving 16 bases between them. CDR3 residues: CASSEMGGPTDEQYF. The CDR3, as DNA: TGCGCCAGCAGTGAGATGGGGGGGCCCACCGACGAGCAGTACTTC.

V and J are TRBV7-9 and TRBJ2-1; D call uncertain. V lost 3 bases, J lost 5 bases, and 11 bases lay in between. The germline gives CDR1 SEHNR, CDR2 FQNEAQ (reference sequence). CDR3 length: 14 amino acids. The CDR3 DNA reads TGTGCCAGCAGCTTCAGGAAAGCACACAATGAGCAGTTCTTC. Translating it yields CASSFRKAHNEQFF.

The gene calls are TRBV10-3 and TRBJ2-1, with 14 bases identical to TRBD2. The CDR3 length is 16 residues. Germline CDR1 is ENHRY and CDR2 is SYGVKD. J gave up 7 bases and V 11 bases, and 13 bases lay outside the gene matches. The CDR3 bases are TGTGCCGCCGGTATGACTAGCGGGAGGGCATTGAATGAGCAGTTCTTC. Encoded protein: CAAGMTSGRALNEQFF.

The chain employs TRBV5-1 and TRBJ2-7; 7 positions agree with TRBD1. The germline gives CDR1 SGHRS, CDR2 YFSETQ. J was trimmed by 2 bases and V by 3 bases; bases with no gene match: 5. The CDR3 has 14 amino acids. This CDR3 is CASSSWTGTYEQYF. The DNA for the CDR3 is TGCGCCAGCAGCTCATGGACAGGAACCTACGAGCAGTACTTC.

This chain links TRBV7-8 with TRBJ2-2; D gene unclear. The CDR3 loop spans 12 amino acids. V lost 1 base and J 8 bases, leaving 5 bases between the germline ends. Germline values: CDR1 SGHVS, CDR2 FQNEAQ. CDR3 bases: TGTGCCAGCAGCTTAGGAGAGGGGGAGCTGTTTTTT. Amino acids: CASSLGEGELFF.

A single count supports this clone. The genes are TRBV12-3 or TRBV12-4 and TRBJ1-5; 9 nucleotides align to TRBD1. CDR3 size: 12 residues. The junction had 4 bases not matched to a gene; V was cut back by 9 bases and J by 7 bases. Here the CDR3 reads CASRQGDQPQHF. DNA of the CDR3: TGTGCCAGTAGACAGGGGGACCAGCCCCAGCATTTT.

The chain uses TRBV28 and TRBJ2-1; 10 bases fit TRBD2. Germline V lookup: CDR1 MDHEN, CDR2 SYDVKM. The CDR3 extends over 15 amino acids. V lost 6 bases and J lost 1; bases outside the gene matches: 3. The chain's CDR3 is CASSLTSGSYNEQFF. Written as DNA, the CDR3 is TGTGCCAGCAGCTTGACTAGCGGGTCCTACAATGAGCAGTTCTTC. Based on the CDR3 plus reference TRBV28 and TRBJ2-1, the full variable domain is DVKVTQSSRYLVKRTGEKVFLECVQDMDHENMFWYRQDPGLGLRLIYFSYDVKMKEKGDIPEGYSVSREKKERFSLILESASTNQTSMYLCASSLTSGSYNEQFFGPGTRLTVL.

This clone was seen just once. The V and J genes are TRBV27 and TRBJ1-2, with TRBD1 matching over 7 bases. The CDR3 spans 14 residues. Germline-derived CDR1 and CDR2 are MNHEY and SMNVEV (reference sequence). V shed 2 bases and J 4 bases; nucleotides not matched to a gene: 4. In nucleotides, the CDR3 is TGTGCCAGCAGTTTAGTGTCAGGGGGCTATGGCTACACCTTC. This sequence encodes CASSLVSGGYGYTF.

The chain links TRBV19 to TRBJ2-1; D is uncertain. The germline V gene encodes CDR1 LNHDA and CDR2 SQIVND (reference sequence). The CDR3 is 17 amino acids. V gave up 1 base and J gave up 2 bases, with 15 bases separating them. The CDR3 nucleotides read TGTGCCAGTAGTATAGCTGCTCGGGTGAGCCCCTACAATGAGCAGTTCTTC. Encoded protein: CASSIAARVSPYNEQFF.

The chain couples TRBV5-1 to TRBJ2-1; TRBD2 matches at 16 bases. V shed 3 bases and J 8 bases; nucleotides not matched to a gene: 8. Germline V gene lookup returns CDR1 SGHRS and CDR2 YFSETQ. This CDR3 has 17 amino acids. CDR3 amino acids: CASSYMGLAGGEDEQFF. The CDR3, as DNA: TGCGCCAGCAGCTATATGGGACTAGCGGGAGGGGAGGATGAGCAGTTCTTC.